The rows below give T cell receptor beta chains drawn from one sample of a study of shared clonotypes between healthy human individuals. Clones were read by immunoSEQ multiplex PCR, and TCRdb kept only the in-frame ones, dropping some. Here the sample spans around 2.3 million clones, around 95% being singletons. Sequenced sample: naive CD4+ T cells sorted from blood. The receptor source for this set is a man aged 18 to 30 in good health. CDR3s leave out the opening cysteine and the closing phenylalanine or tryptophan. The order of the fields is clone size, V gene, J gene, CDR3 protein. Rows give clone size only sometimes, using once, few, many, or a class for an expanded clone.

size: .
V: TRBV6-5
J: TRBJ1-2
CDR3: ASSPTPDRDYGYT

size: few
V: TRBV12-5
J: TRBJ1-2
CDR3: ASGWRQGINYGYT

size: .
V: TRBV4-1
J: TRBJ1-1
CDR3: ASSPTPGWNTEAF

size: .
V: TRBV5-6
J: TRBJ2-5
CDR3: ASSLRQGSKETQY

size: .
V: TRBV7-2
J: TRBJ2-5
CDR3: ASSLYQETQY

size: .
V: TRBV6-5
J: TRBJ2-7
CDR3: ASSYSRQGTYEQY

size: .
V: TRBV6-1
J: TRBJ2-7
CDR3: ASSSTGASSYEQY

size: once
V: TRBV5-1
J: TRBJ1-6
CDR3: ASSMDFLSSYNSPLH

size: .
V: TRBV7-2
J: TRBJ2-1
CDR3: ASSLVLAGGWNEQF

size: .
V: TRBV7-9
J: TRBJ1-1
CDR3: ASSLLSGTEAF

size: .
V: TRBV21-1
J: TRBJ1-1
CDR3: ASSKGRGQMNTEAF

size: .
V: TRBV19
J: TRBJ1-2
CDR3: ASSRPGAEGT

size: once
V: TRBV7-9
J: TRBJ1-1
CDR3: ASSQTGGTEAF

size: .
V: TRBV7-8
J: TRBJ2-5
CDR3: ASSLGGSETQY

size: .
V: TRBV5-1
J: TRBJ1-4
CDR3: ASSRSLATNEKLF

size: .
V: TRBV6-5
J: TRBJ2-3
CDR3: ASTTDLGTQY

size: .
V: TRBV5-4
J: TRBJ2-5
CDR3: ASSLLSGGQETQY

size: .
V: TRBV5-1
J: TRBJ2-7
CDR3: ASSPSDGSHYEQY